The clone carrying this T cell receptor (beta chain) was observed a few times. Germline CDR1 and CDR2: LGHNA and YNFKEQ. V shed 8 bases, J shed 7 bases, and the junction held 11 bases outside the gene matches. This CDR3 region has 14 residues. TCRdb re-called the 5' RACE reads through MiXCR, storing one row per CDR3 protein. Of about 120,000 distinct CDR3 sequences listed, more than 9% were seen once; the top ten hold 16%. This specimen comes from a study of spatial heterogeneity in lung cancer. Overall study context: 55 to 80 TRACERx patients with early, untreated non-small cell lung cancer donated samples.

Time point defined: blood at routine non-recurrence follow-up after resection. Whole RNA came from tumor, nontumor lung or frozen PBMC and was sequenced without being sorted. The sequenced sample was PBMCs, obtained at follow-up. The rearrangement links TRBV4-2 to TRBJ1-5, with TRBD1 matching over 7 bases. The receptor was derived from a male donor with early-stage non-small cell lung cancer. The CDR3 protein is CASGRDSEGQPQHF. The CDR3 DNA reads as TGTGCCAGCGGGCGGGACAGCGAGGGACAGCCCCAGCATTTT.